This T cell receptor (beta chain) was documented in a study of shared clonotypes between healthy human individuals. Assay: immunoSEQ multiplex PCR; the TCRdb copy retains only in-frame clones and omits some. This table has some 1.1 million clones, roughly 80% appearing once. Germline CDR1 reads SEHNR; CDR2 reads FQNEAQ (reference sequence). The V end was cut by 5 bases, the J end by 4 bases, with 14 bases between. The CDR3 covers 14 residues. The chain has TRBV7-9 and TRBJ1-2; D call uncertain. Sequencing was done on a sample of memory CD4+ T cells from PBMCs. Subset given: CD45RA-negative fraction. The TCR comes from a man in his late teens or twenties in good health. Some clones in this sample may be carry-over from other donors' samples. The CDR3 DNA is TGTGCCAGCAGCCCACCGCGGGCAGGCTATGGCTACACCTTC. Its translation is CASSPPRAGYGYTF. The full variable domain, with the rest looked up from reference TRBV7-9 and TRBJ1-2, is DTGVSQNPRHKITKRGQNVTFRCDPISEHNRLYWYRQTLGQGPEFLTYFQNEAQLEKSRLLSDRFSAERPKGSFSTLEIQRTEQGDSAMYLCASSPPRAGYGYTFGSGTRLTVV.